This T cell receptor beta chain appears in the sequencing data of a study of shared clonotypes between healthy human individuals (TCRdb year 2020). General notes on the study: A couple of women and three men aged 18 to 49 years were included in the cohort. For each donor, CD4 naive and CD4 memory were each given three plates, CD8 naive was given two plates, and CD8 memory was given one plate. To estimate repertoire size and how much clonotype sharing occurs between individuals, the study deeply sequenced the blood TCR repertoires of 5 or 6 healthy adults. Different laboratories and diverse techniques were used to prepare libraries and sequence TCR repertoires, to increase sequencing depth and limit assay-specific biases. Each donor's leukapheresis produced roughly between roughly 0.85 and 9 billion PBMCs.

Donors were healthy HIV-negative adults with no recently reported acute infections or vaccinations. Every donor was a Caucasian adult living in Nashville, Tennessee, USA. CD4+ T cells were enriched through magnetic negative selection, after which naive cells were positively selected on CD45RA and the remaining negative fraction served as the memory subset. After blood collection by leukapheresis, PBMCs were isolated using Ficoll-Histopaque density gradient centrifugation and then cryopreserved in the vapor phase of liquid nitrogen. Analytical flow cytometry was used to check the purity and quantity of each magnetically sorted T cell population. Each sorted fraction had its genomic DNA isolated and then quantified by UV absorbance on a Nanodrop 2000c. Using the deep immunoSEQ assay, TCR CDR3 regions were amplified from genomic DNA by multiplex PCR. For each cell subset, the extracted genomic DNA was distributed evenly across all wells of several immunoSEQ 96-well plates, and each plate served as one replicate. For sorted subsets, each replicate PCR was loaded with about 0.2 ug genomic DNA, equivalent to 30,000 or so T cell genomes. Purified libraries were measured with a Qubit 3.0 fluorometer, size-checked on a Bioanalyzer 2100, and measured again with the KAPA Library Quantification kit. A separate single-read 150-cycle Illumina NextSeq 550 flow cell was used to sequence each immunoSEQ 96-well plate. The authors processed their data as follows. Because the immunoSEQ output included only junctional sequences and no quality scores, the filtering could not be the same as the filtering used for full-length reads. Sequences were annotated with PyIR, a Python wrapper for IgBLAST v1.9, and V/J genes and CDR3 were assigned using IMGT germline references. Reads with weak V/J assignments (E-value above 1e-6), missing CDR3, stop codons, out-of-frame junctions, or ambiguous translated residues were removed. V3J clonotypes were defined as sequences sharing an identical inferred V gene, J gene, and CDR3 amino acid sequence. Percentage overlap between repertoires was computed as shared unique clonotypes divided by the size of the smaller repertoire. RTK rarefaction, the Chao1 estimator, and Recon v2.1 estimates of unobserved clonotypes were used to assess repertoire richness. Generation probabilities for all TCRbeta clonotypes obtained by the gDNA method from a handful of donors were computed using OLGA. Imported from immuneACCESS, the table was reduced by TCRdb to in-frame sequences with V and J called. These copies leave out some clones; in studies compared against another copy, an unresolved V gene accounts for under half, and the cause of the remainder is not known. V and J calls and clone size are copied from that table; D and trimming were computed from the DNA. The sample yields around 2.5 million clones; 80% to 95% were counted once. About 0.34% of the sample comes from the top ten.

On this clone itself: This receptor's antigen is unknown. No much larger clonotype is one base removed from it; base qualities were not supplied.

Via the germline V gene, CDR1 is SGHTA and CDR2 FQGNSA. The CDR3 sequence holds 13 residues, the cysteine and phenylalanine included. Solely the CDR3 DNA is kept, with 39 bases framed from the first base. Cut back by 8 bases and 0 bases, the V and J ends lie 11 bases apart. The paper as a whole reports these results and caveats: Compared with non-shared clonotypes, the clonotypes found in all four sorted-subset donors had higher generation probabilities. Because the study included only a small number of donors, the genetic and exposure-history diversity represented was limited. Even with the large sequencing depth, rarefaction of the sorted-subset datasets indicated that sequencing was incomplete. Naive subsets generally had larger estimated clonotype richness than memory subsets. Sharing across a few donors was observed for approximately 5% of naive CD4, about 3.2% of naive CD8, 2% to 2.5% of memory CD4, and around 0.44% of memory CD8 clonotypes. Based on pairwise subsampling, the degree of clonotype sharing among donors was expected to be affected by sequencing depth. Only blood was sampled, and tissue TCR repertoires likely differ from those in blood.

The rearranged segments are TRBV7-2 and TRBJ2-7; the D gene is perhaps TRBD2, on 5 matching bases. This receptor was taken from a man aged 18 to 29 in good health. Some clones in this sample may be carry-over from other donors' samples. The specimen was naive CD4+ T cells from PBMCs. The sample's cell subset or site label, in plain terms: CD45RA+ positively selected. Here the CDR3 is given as CASGQDFSYEQYF. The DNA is TGTGCCAGCGGGCAGGACTTCTCCTACGAGCAGTACTTC.